Below are 5 T cell receptor beta chains sequenced from a single sample in a study of identifying expanded T cells in peripheral blood. The repertoire was sequenced with immunoSEQ multiplex PCR; TCRdb's copy has only in-frame clones and lacks some. The profile shows some 95,000 clones, over 75% of them singletons. The sample taken for sequencing was blood. The receptors were sampled from a person aged 18-70 years in good health.

The chain joins TRBV19 to TRBJ2-4; the match to TRBD1 covers 9 bases. With 4 bases clipped from V and 3 bases from J, the junction kept 7 bases outside the gene matches. The CDR3 spans 16 residues. Germline V gene sequence: CDR1 LNHDA, CDR2 SQIVND (reference sequence). The CDR3 loop is CASSTDRGWVKNIQYF. DNA for the CDR3: TGTGCCAGTAGTACGGACAGGGGATGGGTCAAAAACATTCAGTACTTC.

This sequence joins TRBV27 and TRBJ2-1; D gene ambiguous. V lost 4 bases and J lost 7, with 17 bases in between. This CDR3 is 15 amino acids long. Germline assignment: CDR1 MNHEY and CDR2 SMNVEV (reference sequence). This CDR3 is CASSSYSTAGNEQFF. The CDR3 nucleotides are TGTGCCAGCAGTTCCTACAGTACCGCCGGGAATGAGCAGTTCTTC.

The chain links TRBV7-2 to TRBJ1-2; 9 positions agree with TRBD1. Per the germline V gene, CDR1 is SGHTA and CDR2 is FQGNSA. The trim removed 4 bases at V and 5 bases at J, leaving 2 bases unmatched. This CDR3 contains 13 residues. The CDR3 here is CASSSGQGYGYTF. The CDR3, as DNA: TGTGCCAGCAGCTCGGGACAGGGTTATGGCTACACCTTC.

The genes are TRBV6-5 and TRBJ1-6; the match to TRBD1 covers 11 bases. This CDR3 region has 15 residues. The germline V gene encodes CDR1 MNHEY and CDR2 SVGAGI. Germline trimming cut 5 bases from V and 9 bases from J; bases unmatched to any gene: 6. CDR3 amino acids: CASSVQGQGVSPLHF. CDR3 DNA sequence: TGTGCCAGCAGTGTCCAGGGACAGGGGGTTTCACCCCTCCACTTT.

The chain links TRBV27 to TRBJ1-1; D is perhaps TRBD1 (6 bases). Germline CDR1 is MNHEY and CDR2 is SMNVEV (reference sequence). Trimming left V 5 bases short and J 5 bases short, with 15 bases between. The CDR3 is 14 amino acids. The DNA for the CDR3 is TGTGCCAGCAGTCTAGGGCGGGGGCGGACTGAAGCTTTCTTT. Protein sequence: CASSLGRGRTEAFF.